This T cell receptor beta chain was sequenced for a study of OX40 agonist ivuxolimab in advanced cancers. Assay used: immunoSEQ multiplex PCR; TCRdb lists only in-frame clones, some missing. The repertoire includes approximately 70,000 clones, about 85% of them detected once, and roughly 0.89% sits in the top ten. Losses at the gene ends were 2 bases for V and 5 bases for J; bases not matched to a gene: 5. This CDR3 has 15 amino acids. From germline, CDR1 is SNHLY and CDR2 FYNNEI. This TCR was recovered from an adult with an advanced solid tumor such as melanoma, head and neck, liver or kidney cancer. The chain is built from TRBV2 and TRBJ2-1, with 8 positions matching TRBD2. The input for sequencing was CD4+ or CD8+ T cells sorted from blood, taken in a trial of the OX40 agonist ivuxolimab. The CDR3 DNA is TGTGCCAGCAGTGAACGAGCGGGGGCTCACAATGAGCAGTTCTTC. As protein: CASSERAGAHNEQFF. The complete variable domain, with remaining parts taken from reference TRBV2 and TRBJ2-1, reads EPEVTQTPSHQVTQMGQEVILRCVPISNHLYFYWYRQILGQKVEFLVSFYNNEISEKSEIFDDQFSVERPDGSNFTLKIRSTKLEDSAMYFCASSERAGAHNEQFFGPGTRLTVL.